This T cell receptor (beta chain) was documented in a study of T cells expressing NK-cell markers. Broader study findings: For 6 or 7 donors, the dominant NKG2C+ clonotypes made up roughly 1.0-7.0% of their CD8+ T cells.

Following a re-call of the 5' RACE reads, TCRdb has one entry per CDR3 protein and lacks DNA. The listing records some 450,000 distinct CDR3 sequences. Germline-derived CDR1 and CDR2 are SGHTA and FQGNSA. The CDR3 runs to 14 residues. In regard to this clonotype: What it recognizes is unknown.

This chain joins TRBV7-2 and TRBJ1-1; as DNA is missing, the TRBD1 call by TCRdb cannot be tested. Sequences were obtained from blood T cells: a sorted CD56 or NKG2C T cell subset, CD4+ or CD8+ T cells, or bulk PBMC T cells (not recorded which). This sequence was found in a woman between 18 and 69 years old in good health. The CDR3 protein is CASSLRVSFTEAFF.